This T cell receptor beta chain was identified during a study of T cell responses to AZD1222 COVID-19 vaccine. The CDR3 consists of 13 residues. The germline V gene encodes CDR1 SGHRS and CDR2 YFSETQ. The V and J ends lost 0 bases and 14 bases, in that order; junction bases with no gene match: 6. As for this clone: Its antigen is as yet unknown.

Clones were sequenced by immunoSEQ multiplex PCR, and TCRdb holds only the in-frame ones, with some missing. The sample shows about 140,000 clones, approximately 91% of them seen only once. Study outcomes and limitations: Within unmutated variant regions lay the reported targets of nearly half of spike-specific TCRs. The study identified only 6 or 7 AZD1222 recipients as seropositive at baseline. Females outnumbered males among donors, who were mostly white British; clonal diversity was possibly underestimated. Repertoires were sampled only after the peak T cell response.

The sequence was collected from an adult who received the AZD1222 COVID-19 vaccine. Sequences were derived from peripheral blood, sampled 28 days after the second AZD1222 dose. This chain links TRBV5-1 with TRBJ2-1; 9 bases agree with TRBD2. The CDR3 reads CASSLEFLAGEFF. As DNA, the CDR3 is TGCGCCAGCAGCTTGGAATTCTTAGCGGGGGAGTTCTTC.